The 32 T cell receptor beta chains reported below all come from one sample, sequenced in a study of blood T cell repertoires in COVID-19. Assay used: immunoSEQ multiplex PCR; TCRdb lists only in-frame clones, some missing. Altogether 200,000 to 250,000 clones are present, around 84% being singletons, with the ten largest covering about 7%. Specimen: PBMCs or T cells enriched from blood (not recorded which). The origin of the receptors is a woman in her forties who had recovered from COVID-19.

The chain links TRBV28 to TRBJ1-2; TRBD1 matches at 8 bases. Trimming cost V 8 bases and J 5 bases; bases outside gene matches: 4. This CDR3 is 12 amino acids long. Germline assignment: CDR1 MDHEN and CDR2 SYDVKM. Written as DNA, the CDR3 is TGTGCCAGCGTGGGACAGGCTTATGGCTACACCTTC. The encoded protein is CASVGQAYGYTF.

In nucleotides, the CDR3 is TGTGCCAGCAGCTTTGGGGGCCGGTACGAGCAGTACTTC. As protein: CASSFGGRYEQYF. The chain is built from TRBV11-2 and TRBJ2-7, with D perhaps TRBD1 (6 bases). V lost 3 bases, J lost 4 bases, and 10 bases lay in between. The CDR3 contains 13 residues. The V gene's germline CDR1 is SGHAT and CDR2 FQNNGV.

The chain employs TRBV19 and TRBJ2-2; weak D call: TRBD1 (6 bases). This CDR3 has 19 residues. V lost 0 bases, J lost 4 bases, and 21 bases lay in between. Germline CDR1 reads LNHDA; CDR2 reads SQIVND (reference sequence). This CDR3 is CASSIDQQGWGRSTGELFF. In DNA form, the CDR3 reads TGTGCCAGTAGTATAGATCAGCAGGGGTGGGGGCGAAGCACCGGGGAGCTGTTTTTT.

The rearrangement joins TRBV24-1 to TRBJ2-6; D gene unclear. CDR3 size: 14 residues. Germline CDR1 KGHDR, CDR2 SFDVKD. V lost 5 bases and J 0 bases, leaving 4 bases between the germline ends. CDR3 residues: CATSVSSGANVLTF. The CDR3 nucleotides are TGTGCCACCAGTGTGAGCTCTGGGGCCAACGTCCTGACTTTC.

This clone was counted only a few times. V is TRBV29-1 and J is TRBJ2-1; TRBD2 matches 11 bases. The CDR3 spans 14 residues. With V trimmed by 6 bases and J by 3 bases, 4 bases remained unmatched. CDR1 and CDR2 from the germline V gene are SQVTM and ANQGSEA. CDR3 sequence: CSVVTSGNYNEQFF. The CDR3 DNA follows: TGCAGCGTCGTGACTAGCGGGAACTACAATGAGCAGTTCTTC.

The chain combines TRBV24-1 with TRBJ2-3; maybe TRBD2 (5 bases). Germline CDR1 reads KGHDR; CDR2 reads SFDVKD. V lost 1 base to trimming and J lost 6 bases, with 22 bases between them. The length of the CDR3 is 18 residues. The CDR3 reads CATSDFSLEGRRKDTQYF. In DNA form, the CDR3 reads TGTGCCACCAGTGATTTCTCTCTCGAGGGAAGGAGAAAGGATACGCAGTATTTT.

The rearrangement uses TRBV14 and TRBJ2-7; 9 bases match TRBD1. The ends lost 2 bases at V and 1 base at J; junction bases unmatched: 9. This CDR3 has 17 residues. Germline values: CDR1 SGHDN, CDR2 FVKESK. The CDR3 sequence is CASSQKLPGQGSYEQYF. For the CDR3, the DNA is TGTGCCAGCAGCCAAAAACTTCCGGGACAGGGATCCTACGAGCAGTACTTC. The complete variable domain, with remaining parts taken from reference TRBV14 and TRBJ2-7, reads EAGVTQFPSHSVIEKGQTVTLRCDPISGHDNLYWYRRVMGKEIKFLLHFVKESKQDESGMPNNRFLAERTGGTYSTLKVQPAELEDSGVYFCASSQKLPGQGSYEQYFGPGTRLTVT.

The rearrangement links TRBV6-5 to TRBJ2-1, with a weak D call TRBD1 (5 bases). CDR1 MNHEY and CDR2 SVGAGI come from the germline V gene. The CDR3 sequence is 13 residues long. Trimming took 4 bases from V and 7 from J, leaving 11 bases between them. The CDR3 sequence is CASSFGHTNEQFF. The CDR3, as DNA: TGTGCCAGCAGTTTCGGACATACGAATGAGCAGTTCTTC.

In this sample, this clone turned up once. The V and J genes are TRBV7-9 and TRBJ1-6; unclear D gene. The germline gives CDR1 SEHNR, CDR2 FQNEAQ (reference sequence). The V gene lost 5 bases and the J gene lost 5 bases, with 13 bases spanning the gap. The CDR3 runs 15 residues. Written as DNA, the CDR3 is TGTGCCAGCAGCCTAGGAGGGAGGGATAATTCACCCCTCCACTTT. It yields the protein CASSLGGRDNSPLHF.

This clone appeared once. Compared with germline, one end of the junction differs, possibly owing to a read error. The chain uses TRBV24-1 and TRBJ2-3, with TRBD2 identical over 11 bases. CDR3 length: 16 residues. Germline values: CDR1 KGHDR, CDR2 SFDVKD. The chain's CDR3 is CATSDLLAGDTDTQYF. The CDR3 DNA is TGTGCCACCAGCGATTTACTAGCGGGGGACACAGATACGCAGTATTTT.

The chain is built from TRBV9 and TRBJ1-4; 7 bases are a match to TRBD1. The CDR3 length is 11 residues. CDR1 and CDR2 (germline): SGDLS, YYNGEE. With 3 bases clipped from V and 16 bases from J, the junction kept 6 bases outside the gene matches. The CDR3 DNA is TGTGCCAGCAGCGCCAGACAGGGCCAGTTTTTT. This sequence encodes CASSARQGQFF.

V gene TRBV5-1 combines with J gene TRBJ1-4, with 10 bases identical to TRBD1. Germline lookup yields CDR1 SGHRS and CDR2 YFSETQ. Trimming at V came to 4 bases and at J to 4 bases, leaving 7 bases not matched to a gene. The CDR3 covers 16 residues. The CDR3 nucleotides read TGCGCCAGCAGCCCAGGGGACAGGGGAAGTAATGAAAAACTGTTTTTT. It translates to CASSPGDRGSNEKLFF.

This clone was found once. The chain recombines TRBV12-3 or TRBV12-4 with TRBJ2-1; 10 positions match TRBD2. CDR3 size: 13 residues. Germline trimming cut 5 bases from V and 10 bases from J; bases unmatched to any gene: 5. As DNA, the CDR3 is TGTGCCAGCAGTGGCTCACTAGCGGGGGAGCAGTTCTTC. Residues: CASSGSLAGEQFF.

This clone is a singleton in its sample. The CDR3 protein is CASSHGTSRTGEQYF. For the CDR3, the DNA is TGTGCCAGCAGCCACGGGACTAGCCGAACGGGCGAGCAGTACTTC. This rearrangement joins TRBV3-1 (or the pseudogene TRBV3-2) to TRBJ2-7, with 9 bases identical to TRBD2. Germline V gives CDR1 LGHDT, CDR2 YNNKEL (reference sequence). Trimming at V came to 3 bases and at J to 6 bases, leaving 9 bases not matched to a gene. The CDR3 sequence is 15 residues long.

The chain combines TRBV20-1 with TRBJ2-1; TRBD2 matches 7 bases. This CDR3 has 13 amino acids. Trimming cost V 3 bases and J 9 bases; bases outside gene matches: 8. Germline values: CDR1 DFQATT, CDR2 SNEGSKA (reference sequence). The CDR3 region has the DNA TGCAGTGCTAGTCGGGTTCGCGGGAGTGAGCAGTTCTTC. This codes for CSASRVRGSEQFF.

CDR3 DNA: TGTGCCACCAGTGAATCAGGGGGAAACTATGGCTACACCTTC. Encoded protein: CATSESGGNYGYTF. The J gene is TRBJ1-2, the V gene TRBV24-1; TRBD1 matches at 7 bases. Germline lookup yields CDR1 KGHDR and CDR2 SFDVKD. The V and J ends lost 4 bases and 2 bases, in that order; junction bases with no gene match: 3. The CDR3 is made up of 14 amino acids.

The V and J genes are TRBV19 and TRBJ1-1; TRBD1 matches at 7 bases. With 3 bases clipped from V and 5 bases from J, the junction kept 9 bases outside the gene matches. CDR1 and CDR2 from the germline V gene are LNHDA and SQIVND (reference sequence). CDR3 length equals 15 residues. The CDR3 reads CASSIGRYRGTEAFF. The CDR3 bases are TGTGCCAGTAGTATCGGCCGTTACAGGGGAACTGAAGCTTTCTTT.

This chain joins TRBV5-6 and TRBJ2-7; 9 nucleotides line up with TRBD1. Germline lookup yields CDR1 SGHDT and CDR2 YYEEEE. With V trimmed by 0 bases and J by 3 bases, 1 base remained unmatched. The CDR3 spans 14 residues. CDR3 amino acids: CASSLGTGVYEQYV. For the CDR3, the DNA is TGTGCCAGCAGCTTGGGGACAGGGGTCTACGAGCAGTACGTC.

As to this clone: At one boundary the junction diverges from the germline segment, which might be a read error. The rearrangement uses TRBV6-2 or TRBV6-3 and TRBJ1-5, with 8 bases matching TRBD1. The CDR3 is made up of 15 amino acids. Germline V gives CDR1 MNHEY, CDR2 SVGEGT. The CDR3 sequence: CASNYLRDRRQPQHF. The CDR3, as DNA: TGTGCCAGCAATTACCTAAGGGACAGGCGTCAGCCCCAGCATTTT.

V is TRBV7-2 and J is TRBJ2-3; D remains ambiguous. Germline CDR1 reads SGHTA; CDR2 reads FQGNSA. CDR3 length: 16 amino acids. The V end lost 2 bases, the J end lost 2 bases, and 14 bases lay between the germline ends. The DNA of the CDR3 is TGTGCCAGCAGCTTATCACCCCTCCCGGTCACAGATACGCAGTATTTT. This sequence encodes CASSLSPLPVTDTQYF.

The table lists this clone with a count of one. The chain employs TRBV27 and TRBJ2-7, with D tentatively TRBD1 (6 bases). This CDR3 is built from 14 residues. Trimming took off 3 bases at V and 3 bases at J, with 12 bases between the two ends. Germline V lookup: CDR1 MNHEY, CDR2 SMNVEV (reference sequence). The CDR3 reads CASSLATGLYEQYF. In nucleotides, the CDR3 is TGTGCCAGCAGTTTGGCGACAGGCCTCTACGAGCAGTACTTC.

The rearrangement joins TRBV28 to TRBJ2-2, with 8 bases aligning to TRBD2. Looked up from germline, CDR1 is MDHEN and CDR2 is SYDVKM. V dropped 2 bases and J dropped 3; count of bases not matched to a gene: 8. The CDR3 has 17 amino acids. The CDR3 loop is CASSLNGGRSHTGELFF. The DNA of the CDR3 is TGTGCCAGCAGTTTAAACGGCGGGAGGAGCCACACCGGGGAGCTGTTTTTT.

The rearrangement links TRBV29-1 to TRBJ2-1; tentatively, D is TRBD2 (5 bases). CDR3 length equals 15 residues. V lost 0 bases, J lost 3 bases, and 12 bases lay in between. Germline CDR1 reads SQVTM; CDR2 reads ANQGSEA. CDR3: CSVEDLAGFYNEQFF. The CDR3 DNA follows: TGCAGCGTTGAAGATTTGGCGGGCTTCTACAATGAGCAGTTCTTC.

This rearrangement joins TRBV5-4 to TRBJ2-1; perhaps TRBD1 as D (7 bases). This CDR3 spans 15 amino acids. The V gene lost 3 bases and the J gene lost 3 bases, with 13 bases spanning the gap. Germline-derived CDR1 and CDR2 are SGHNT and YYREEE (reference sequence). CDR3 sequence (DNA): TGTGCCAGCAGCTGGGACAGCGGGTACTACAATGAGCAGTTCTTC. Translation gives CASSWDSGYYNEQFF.

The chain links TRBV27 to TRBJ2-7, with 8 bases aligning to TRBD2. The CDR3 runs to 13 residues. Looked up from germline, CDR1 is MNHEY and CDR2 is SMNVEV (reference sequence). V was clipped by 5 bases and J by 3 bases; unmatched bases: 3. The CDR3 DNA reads TGTGCCAGCAGTGAAAGCGGGAGCTACGAGCAGTACTTC. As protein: CASSESGSYEQYF.

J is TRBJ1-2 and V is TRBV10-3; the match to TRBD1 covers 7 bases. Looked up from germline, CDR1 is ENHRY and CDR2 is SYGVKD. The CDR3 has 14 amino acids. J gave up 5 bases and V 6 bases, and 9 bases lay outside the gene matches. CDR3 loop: CAIRSDRVGYGYTF. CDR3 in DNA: TGTGCCATCAGGAGTGACAGGGTAGGGTATGGCTACACCTTC.

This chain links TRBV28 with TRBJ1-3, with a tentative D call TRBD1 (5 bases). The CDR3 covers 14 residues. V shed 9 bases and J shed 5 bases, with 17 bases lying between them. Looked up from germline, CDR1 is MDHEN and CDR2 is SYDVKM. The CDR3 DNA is TGTGCCAGTAATTCCAAGGCAGGGAGAAACACCATATATTTT. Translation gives CASNSKAGRNTIYF.

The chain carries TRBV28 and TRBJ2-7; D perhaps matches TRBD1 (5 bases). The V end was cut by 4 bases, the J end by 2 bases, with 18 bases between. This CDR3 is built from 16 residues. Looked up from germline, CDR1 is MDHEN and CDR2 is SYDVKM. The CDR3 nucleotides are TGTGCCAGCAGTTCTGACTCCAGGTACAGGCCCTACGAGCAGTACTTC. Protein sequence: CASSSDSRYRPYEQYF.

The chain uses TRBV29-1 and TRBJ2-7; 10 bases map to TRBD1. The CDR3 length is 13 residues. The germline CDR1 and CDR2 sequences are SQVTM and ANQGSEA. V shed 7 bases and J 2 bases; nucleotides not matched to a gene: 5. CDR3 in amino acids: CSAEGQGPYEQYF. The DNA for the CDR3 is TGCAGCGCAGAGGGACAGGGGCCCTACGAGCAGTACTTC.

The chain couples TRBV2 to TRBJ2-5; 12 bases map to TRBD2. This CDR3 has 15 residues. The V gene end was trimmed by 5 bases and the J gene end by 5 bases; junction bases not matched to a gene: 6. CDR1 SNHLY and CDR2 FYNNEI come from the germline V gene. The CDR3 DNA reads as TGTGCCAGCAGTCAGACTAGCGGGAGAGGGGAGACCCAGTACTTC. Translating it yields CASSQTSGRGETQYF.

The CDR3 sequence: CASSVGWGADTQYF. CDR3 coding DNA: TGTGCCAGCAGCGTAGGCTGGGGGGCAGATACGCAGTATTTT. The V and J genes are TRBV9 and TRBJ2-3; D perhaps matches TRBD2 (6 bases). The germline V and J ends were trimmed by 0 bases and 4 bases, with 9 bases remaining between them. Per the germline V gene, CDR1 is SGDLS and CDR2 is YYNGEE. The CDR3 contains 14 residues.

The CDR3 coding sequence is TGTGCCAGTAGTAAGCTAGCGGGAAACAATGAGCAGTTCTTC. Amino acids: CASSKLAGNNEQFF. The chain carries TRBV19 and TRBJ2-1; 9 bases are shared with TRBD2. V lost 4 bases to trimming and J lost 5 bases; unmatched junction nucleotides: 3. This CDR3 is built from 14 residues. Germline-derived CDR1 and CDR2 are LNHDA and SQIVND (reference sequence). Full variable domain (outside the CDR3, taken from reference TRBV19 and TRBJ2-1): DGGITQSPKYLFRKEGQNVTLSCEQNLNHDAMYWYRQDPGQGLRLIYYSQIVNDFQKGDIAEGYSVSREKKESFPLTVTSAQKNPTAFYLCASSKLAGNNEQFFGPGTRLTVL.